These 26 T cell receptor beta chains were sequenced from one sample in a study of cytomegalovirus exposure and HLA in healthy donors. The study ran its PCR with 60 Vbeta and 13 Jbeta primers. Sequencing was performed with immunoSEQ multiplex PCR; in TCRdb, only in-frame clones are kept and a portion is missing. The sample consists of 250,000 or so clones, approximately 80% of them appearing once. What was sequenced was PBMCs. The receptor source for this set is a woman aged 55-70 years in good health and CMV-seropositive.

The J gene is TRBJ2-1, the V gene TRBV27, with D unresolved. The ends were cut back, 6 bases at V and 13 bases at J, with 13 bases in the middle. This CDR3 has 11 residues. CDR1 MNHEY and CDR2 SMNVEV come from the germline V gene (reference sequence). The CDR3 region has the DNA TGTGCCAGCAGGATACAAGCGAGACAGTTCTTC. This codes for CASRIQARQFF.

This chain connects TRBV27 to TRBJ2-1; the D gene is possibly TRBD2 (5 bases). This CDR3 is 13 amino acids long. Germline V gene lookup returns CDR1 MNHEY and CDR2 SMNVEV (reference sequence). Trimming took 0 bases from V and 8 from J, leaving 8 bases between them. The CDR3 DNA sequence: TGTGCCAGCAGTTTATCCGGGGTCGATGAGCAGTTCTTC. The encoded protein is CASSLSGVDEQFF.

This chain uses TRBV6-5 with TRBJ1-1; D ambiguous. Germline V gene lookup returns CDR1 MNHEY and CDR2 SVGAGI. The CDR3 is 12 amino acids. V was shortened by 6 bases and J by 1 base, with 6 bases between the two germline ends. The CDR3 is CASRLSNTEAFF. CDR3 coding DNA: TGTGCCAGCAGACTCTCGAACACTGAAGCTTTCTTT.

The CDR3 protein is CASSRGGSGQPQHF. CDR3 DNA sequence: TGTGCCAGCAGCCGAGGCGGCAGCGGGCAGCCCCAGCATTTT. The chain carries TRBV28 and TRBJ1-5; no clear D. Per the germline V gene, CDR1 is MDHEN and CDR2 is SYDVKM. V shed 6 bases and J shed 7 bases, with 16 bases lying between them. The length of the CDR3 is 14 residues.

The rearrangement uses TRBV19 and TRBJ2-7, with 7 bases that match TRBD2. Germline lookup yields CDR1 LNHDA and CDR2 SQIVND (reference sequence). The ends lost 4 bases at V and 0 bases at J; junction bases unmatched: 3. The CDR3 has 14 amino acids. CDR3 nucleotide sequence: TGTGCCAGTAGTACGGGGGGTCGCTCCTACGAGCAGTACTTC. Translation gives CASSTGGRSYEQYF.

The CDR3 DNA sequence: TGTGCCAGCAGTACCACGGGACTAGCGTCCTACGAGCAGTACTTC. Its protein is CASSTTGLASYEQYF. This sequence joins TRBV28 and TRBJ2-7; 10 bases line up with TRBD2. Germline CDR1 and CDR2: MDHEN and SYDVKM. Trimming took 5 bases from V and 1 from J; bases not matched to a gene: 5. The CDR3 is made up of 15 amino acids.

This clone has just a few counts. The rearrangement joins TRBV10-3 to TRBJ2-1; TRBD2 aligns across 14 bases. J lost 0 bases, V lost 6 bases, and 7 bases had no gene match. This CDR3 is built from 18 residues. Germline values: CDR1 ENHRY, CDR2 SYGVKD. CDR3 sequence (DNA): TGTGCCATCAGGGGGACTAGCGGGAGACTGGGCTCCTACAATGAGCAGTTCTTC. This codes for CAIRGTSGRLGSYNEQFF.

The count of this clone is one. The chain carries TRBV5-5 and TRBJ2-7, with D perhaps matching TRBD2 (5 bases). Germline values: CDR1 SGHKS, CDR2 YYEKEE (reference sequence). This CDR3 spans 12 amino acids. Between the trimmed V and J ends, which lost 5 bases and 6 bases, there was a span of 12 bases. CDR3 nucleotide sequence: TGTGCCAGCAGACTTCTTGGAGGCGAGCAGTACTTC. Translating gives CASRLLGGEQYF.

This clone was counted between two and nine times. The chain joins TRBV9 to TRBJ1-1; no firm D call. CDR1 SGDLS and CDR2 YYNGEE come from the germline V gene. With 1 base removed from V and 0 bases from J, the gap between germline ends came to 10 bases. This CDR3 is 15 amino acids long. CDR3 in amino acids: CASSVQPQMNTEAFF. CDR3 bases: TGTGCCAGCAGCGTACAACCCCAGATGAACACTGAAGCTTTCTTT. The entire variable domain, with the rest obtained from reference TRBV9 and TRBJ1-1, is as follows: DSGVTQTPKHLITATGQRVTLRCSPRSGDLSVYWYQQSLDQGLQFLIQYYNGEERAKGNILERFSAQQFPDLHSELNLSSLELGDSALYFCASSVQPQMNTEAFFGQGTRLTVV.

The V gene is TRBV20-1, the J gene TRBJ1-2; the D gene is possibly TRBD1 (5 bases). CDR3 length equals 11 residues. Trimming removed 3 bases at V and 14 bases at J, with 16 bases between. The germline V gene encodes CDR1 DFQATT and CDR2 SNEGSKA (reference sequence). For the CDR3, the DNA is TGCAGTGCTAGCCCGGACATACGAACGACCTTC. Translated, it gives CSASPDIRTTF.

This clone appeared a single time. This chain links TRBV6-1 with TRBJ2-3; TRBD2 aligns across 10 bases. CDR1 is MNHNS, CDR2 SASEGT, per germline. Germline trimming cut 8 bases from V and 1 base from J; bases unmatched to any gene: 3. CDR3 length: 14 amino acids. The CDR3 sequence is CASLSGRGTDTQYF. The DNA of the CDR3 is TGTGCCAGCTTGAGCGGGAGGGGCACAGATACGCAGTATTTT.

This sequence joins TRBV15 and TRBJ1-2, with D unclear. The CDR3 contains 14 residues. CDR1 LNHNV and CDR2 YYDKDF come from the germline V gene (reference sequence). The V end lost 1 base, the J end lost 2 bases, and 8 bases lay between the germline ends. The CDR3 spells CATSRGALNYGYTF. CDR3 DNA: TGTGCCACCAGCAGAGGGGCATTAAACTATGGCTACACCTTC.

Only a few counts were recorded for this clone. This sequence joins TRBV5-1 and TRBJ2-7; 9 bases map to TRBD1. From germline, CDR1 is SGHRS and CDR2 YFSETQ. V dropped 7 bases and J dropped 5; count of bases not matched to a gene: 13. CDR3 length equals 15 residues. The CDR3 region is CASQKTGGEKDEQYF. The CDR3 DNA sequence: TGCGCCAGCCAAAAAACAGGGGGCGAAAAGGACGAGCAGTACTTC. Looking up the rest from reference TRBV5-1 and TRBJ2-7 gives the full variable domain: KAGVTQTPRYLIKTRGQQVTLSCSPISGHRSVSWYQQTPGQGLQFLFEYFSETQRNKGNFPGRFSGRQFSNSRSEMNVSTLELGDSALYLCASQKTGGEKDEQYFGPGTRLTVT.

The V call is TRBV6-5, the J call TRBJ2-6, with TRBD1 identical over 8 bases. CDR3 size: 14 residues. With V trimmed by 11 bases and J by 9 bases, 12 bases remained unmatched. Germline assignment: CDR1 MNHEY and CDR2 SVGAGI. CDR3 nucleotide sequence: TGTGCCGCAGGTCGGGGACAGGCGGTCAACGTCCTGACTTTC. Translation: CAAGRGQAVNVLTF.

This chain links TRBV2 with TRBJ1-5; 9 positions match TRBD1. The CDR3 is made up of 15 amino acids. Germline V gene lookup returns CDR1 SNHLY and CDR2 FYNNEI. Losses at the gene ends were 7 bases for V and 6 bases for J; bases not matched to a gene: 10. The CDR3 DNA sequence: TGTGCCAGCACCCCTACAGGGGGCCGTAGTCAGCCCCAGCATTTT. Translated, it gives CASTPTGGRSQPQHF. Full variable domain (missing parts from reference TRBV2 and TRBJ1-5): EPEVTQTPSHQVTQMGQEVILRCVPISNHLYFYWYRQILGQKVEFLVSFYNNEISEKSEIFDDQFSVERPDGSNFTLKIRSTKLEDSAMYFCASTPTGGRSQPQHFGDGTRLSIL.

The gene calls are TRBV7-3 and TRBJ2-3; a possible D gene is TRBD2 (6 bases). CDR3 length: 15 residues. The V end lost 2 bases, the J end lost 2 bases, and 11 bases lay between the germline ends. Germline V lookup: CDR1 SGHTA, CDR2 FQGTGA. The CDR3 DNA reads TGTGCCAGCAGCTTAGGGACTCCCCCCACAGATACGCAGTATTTT. Translation gives CASSLGTPPTDTQYF.

V usage is TRBV6-6 and J usage is TRBJ1-3, with D hard to call. The CDR3 sequence is 12 residues long. V lost 7 bases and J lost 4, with 8 bases in between. CDR1 and CDR2 (germline): MNHNY, SVGAGI (reference sequence). In DNA form, the CDR3 reads TGTGCCAGCACCCTACGCGGAAACACCATATATTTT. This translates into CASTLRGNTIYF.

V and J are TRBV7-9 and TRBJ2-7; 10 positions agree with TRBD2. J was trimmed by 4 bases and V by 1 base; bases with no gene match: 7. Per germline, CDR1 SEHNR and CDR2 FQNEAQ (reference sequence). The CDR3 consists of 16 residues. The CDR3 region is CASSLVAGGGGYEQYF. The DNA for the CDR3 is TGTGCCAGCAGCTTAGTAGCGGGAGGCGGGGGATACGAGCAGTACTTC.

The genes are TRBV28 and TRBJ2-1, with a possible D match to TRBD2 (6 bases). The CDR3 is 12 amino acids. Trimming left V 6 bases short and J 7 bases short, with 10 bases between. The germline V gene has CDR1 MDHEN and CDR2 SYDVKM. The CDR3 DNA is TGTGCCAGCAGAAGACTAGTGAATGAGCAGTTCTTC. Protein: CASRRLVNEQFF.

V usage is TRBV7-9 and J usage is TRBJ2-7; D gene uncertain. Between the trimmed V and J ends, which lost 1 base and 9 bases, there was a span of 10 bases. The CDR3 runs to 12 residues. CDR1 is SEHNR, CDR2 FQNEAQ, per germline (reference sequence). The CDR3: CASSLDRSAQYF. In DNA form, the CDR3 reads TGTGCCAGCAGCTTAGACAGATCTGCGCAGTACTTC.

Note on this clone: Sequence at one end of the junction differs from germline and may be a read error. The chain links TRBV7-9 to TRBJ2-1; a possible D gene is TRBD2 (6 bases). The CDR3 contains 12 residues. Germline V gives CDR1 SEHNR, CDR2 FQNEAQ (reference sequence). CDR3 protein: CSSSLSGNEQFF. As DNA, the CDR3 is TGTTCCAGCAGCCTCAGCGGGAATGAGCAGTTCTTC. Full variable domain (missing parts from reference TRBV7-9 and TRBJ2-1): DTGVSQNPRHKITKRGQNVTFRCDPISEHNRLYWYRQTLGQGPEFLTYFQNEAQLEKSRLLSDRFSAERPKGSFSTLEIQRTEQGDSAMYLCSSSLSGNEQFFGPGTRLTVL.

This clone was picked up a small number of times. The chain employs TRBV6-5 and TRBJ2-7, with D tentatively TRBD1 (6 bases). CDR1 and CDR2 from the germline V gene are MNHEY and SVGAGI. V was clipped by 4 bases and J by 3 bases, with 10 bases between them. This CDR3 has 13 amino acids. The CDR3 DNA sequence: TGTGCCAGCAGTTCGTCGGACAGCTACGAGCAGTACTTC. It specifies CASSSSDSYEQYF.

The rearrangement uses TRBV19 and TRBJ1-3; 10 bases agree with TRBD1. Germline trimming cut 6 bases from V and 2 bases from J; bases unmatched to any gene: 7. The CDR3 has 16 residues. Germline V gives CDR1 LNHDA, CDR2 SQIVND (reference sequence). The CDR3 here is CASSLLGTGAGNTIYF. The CDR3 nucleotides are TGTGCCAGTAGCCTTCTCGGGACAGGGGCTGGAAACACCATATATTTT.

The chain carries TRBV5-4 and TRBJ2-2; 7 bases fit TRBD2. The V gene end was trimmed by 2 bases and the J gene end by 1 base; junction bases not matched to a gene: 5. This CDR3 comprises 16 residues. Germline CDR1 reads SGHNT; CDR2 reads YYREEE (reference sequence). This chain's CDR3 is CASSLLTSLNTGELFF. As DNA, the CDR3 is TGTGCCAGCAGCTTATTGACTAGCCTGAACACCGGGGAGCTGTTTTTT.

V and J are TRBV12-5 and TRBJ1-5; perhaps TRBD1 as D (5 bases). CDR3 length: 13 amino acids. V lost 3 bases and J lost 3, with 6 bases in between. Germline CDR1 and CDR2: LGHNT and FRNRAP. The CDR3 loop is CASGLGANQPQHF. The CDR3 region has the DNA TGTGCTAGTGGTTTAGGGGCCAATCAGCCCCAGCATTTT.

The V gene is TRBV9, the J gene TRBJ1-5; D is unresolved. CDR3 size: 15 residues. With 0 bases removed from V and 2 bases from J, the gap between germline ends came to 9 bases. Germline CDR1 SGDLS, CDR2 YYNGEE. CDR3 nucleotide sequence: TGTGCCAGCAGCGTAGGAGGGTACGGCAATCAGCCCCAGCATTTT. It encodes CASSVGGYGNQPQHF.